The 9 T cell receptor beta chains given below trace back to one sample, sequenced in a study of blood T cell repertoires in COVID-19. Sequencing was performed with immunoSEQ multiplex PCR; in TCRdb, only in-frame clones are kept and a portion is missing. The sample holds hundreds of thousands of clones, 90% seen once. Sequencing was performed on peripheral blood. The receptor set was obtained from a woman between 40 and 55 years old with COVID-19, enrolled during active disease.

The rearrangement uses TRBV7-2 and TRBJ1-5, with 8 bases identical to TRBD1. Germline V gene data show CDR1 as SGHTA and CDR2 as FQGNSA. The CDR3 has 17 residues. Germline trimming cut 1 base from V and 4 bases from J; bases unmatched to any gene: 9. The DNA of the CDR3 is TGTGCCAGCAGCTTAGTTGGGACAGGCCAGAGGAATCAGCCCCAGCATTTT. Translating gives CASSLVGTGQRNQPQHF. The complete variable domain, with remaining parts taken from reference TRBV7-2 and TRBJ1-5, reads GAGVSQSPSNKVTEKGKDVELRCDPISGHTALYWYRQSLGQGLEFLIYFQGNSAPDKSGLPSDRFSAERTGGSVSTLTIQRTQQEDSAVYLCASSLVGTGQRNQPQHFGDGTRLSIL.

The gene calls are TRBV24-1 and TRBJ2-2; a possible D gene is TRBD1 (5 bases). V lost 8 bases and J 5 bases, leaving 11 bases between the germline ends. The V gene's germline CDR1 is KGHDR and CDR2 SFDVKD. CDR3 length: 13 residues. The CDR3 DNA reads as TGTGCCACCACCCAGGGCCAGACCGGGGAGCTGTTTTTT. It encodes CATTQGQTGELFF.

The V call is TRBV7-9, the J call TRBJ1-1; possible D gene TRBD1, 6 bases. Germline V gives CDR1 SEHNR, CDR2 FQNEAQ (reference sequence). Trimming pared 2 bases from V and 7 bases from J, leaving 20 bases between. The CDR3 runs 16 residues. CDR3 loop: CASSLSPTNRAGEAFF. CDR3 nucleotide sequence: TGTGCCAGCAGCTTATCACCGACTAACAGGGCGGGTGAAGCTTTCTTT.

The chain joins TRBV5-6 to TRBJ2-1; 11 bases agree with TRBD2. This CDR3 is built from 15 residues. Germline V CDR1 and CDR2: SGHDT, YYEEEE. V shed 3 bases, J shed 7 bases, and the junction held 6 bases outside the gene matches. CDR3 DNA sequence: TGTGCCAGCAGCTATACTAGCGGGAGAGGAAATGAGCAGTTCTTC. Protein sequence: CASSYTSGRGNEQFF.

The V gene is TRBV7-9, the J gene TRBJ2-3; D call uncertain. The V end lost 5 bases, the J end lost 1 base, and 13 bases lay between the germline ends. Germline V gives CDR1 SEHNR, CDR2 FQNEAQ (reference sequence). The CDR3 covers 15 residues. DNA of the CDR3: TGTGCCAGCAGCGAGTCTAGATTGGGCACAGATACGCAGTATTTT. Its translation: CASSESRLGTDTQYF.

The chain has TRBV7-2 and TRBJ1-2, with D hard to call. CDR3 length: 15 amino acids. Deletions cut 1 base from V and 7 bases from J, with 16 bases between. CDR1 is SGHTA and CDR2 is FQGNSA in the germline V gene. This chain's CDR3 is CASSLVRARTTGYTF. The CDR3 nucleotides are TGTGCCAGCAGCTTAGTGAGGGCCAGGACCACTGGCTACACCTTC.

This clone appeared a single time. J is TRBJ1-5 and V is TRBV27; tentative D call: TRBD1 (5 bases). V was cut by 4 bases and J by 4 bases, with 8 bases left in between. This CDR3 is built from 13 residues. In germline, CDR1 is MNHEY, CDR2 SMNVEV (reference sequence). As DNA, the CDR3 is TGTGCCAGCAGTTGGACACCAAATCAGCCCCAGCATTTT. It is translated as CASSWTPNQPQHF.

The rearrangement links TRBV6-5 to TRBJ1-2; no clear D gene. The CDR3 length is 13 residues. Between the trimmed V and J ends, which lost 4 bases and 4 bases, there was a span of 10 bases. The germline gives CDR1 MNHEY, CDR2 SVGAGI. The CDR3 nucleotides are TGTGCCAGCAGTTTCGGTTTTCGCTATGGCTACACCTTC. This gives the protein CASSFGFRYGYTF.

J is TRBJ1-4 and V is TRBV28, with D perhaps matching TRBD1 (6 bases). Trimming cost V 5 bases and J 8 bases, with 18 bases left between them. Germline lookup yields CDR1 MDHEN and CDR2 SYDVKM. The CDR3 contains 15 residues. CDR3 in amino acids: CASSPGGGLGEKLFF. The CDR3 nucleotides read TGTGCCAGCAGTCCTGGGGGGGGGCTGGGCGAAAAACTGTTTTTT.